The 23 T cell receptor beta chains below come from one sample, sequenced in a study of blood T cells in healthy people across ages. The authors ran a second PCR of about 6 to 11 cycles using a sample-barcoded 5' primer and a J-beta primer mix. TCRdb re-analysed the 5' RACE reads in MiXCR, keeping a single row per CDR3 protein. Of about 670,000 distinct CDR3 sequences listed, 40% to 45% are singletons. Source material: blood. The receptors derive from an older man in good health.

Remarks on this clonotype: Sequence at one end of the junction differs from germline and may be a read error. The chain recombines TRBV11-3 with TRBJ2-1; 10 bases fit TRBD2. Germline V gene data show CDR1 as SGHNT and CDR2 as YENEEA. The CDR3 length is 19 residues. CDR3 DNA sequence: TGTGCCCGCAGCTTAGATAGTCGAGCGGGGGGGCGCTCCTACCATGAGCAGTTCTTC. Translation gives CARSLDSRAGGRSYHEQFF. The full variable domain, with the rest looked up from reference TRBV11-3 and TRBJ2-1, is EAGVVQSPRYKIIEKKQPVAFWCNPISGHNTLYWYLQNLGQGPELLIRYENEEAVDDSQLPKDRFSAERLKGVDSTLKIQPAELGDSAVYLCARSLDSRAGGRSYHEQFFGPGTRLTVL.

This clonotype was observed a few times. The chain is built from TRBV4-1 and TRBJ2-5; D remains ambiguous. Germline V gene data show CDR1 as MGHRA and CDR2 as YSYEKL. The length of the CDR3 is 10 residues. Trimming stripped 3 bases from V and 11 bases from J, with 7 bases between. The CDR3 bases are TGCGCCAGCAGCCACACTGAGCAGTACTTC. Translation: CASSHTEQYF.

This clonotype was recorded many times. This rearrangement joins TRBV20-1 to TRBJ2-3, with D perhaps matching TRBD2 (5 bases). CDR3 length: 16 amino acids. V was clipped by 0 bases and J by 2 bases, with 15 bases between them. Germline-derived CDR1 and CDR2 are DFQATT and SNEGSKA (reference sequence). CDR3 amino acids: CSARDPDSLNTDTQYF. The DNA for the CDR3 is TGCAGTGCTAGAGACCCGGACTCGCTCAACACAGATACGCAGTATTTT.

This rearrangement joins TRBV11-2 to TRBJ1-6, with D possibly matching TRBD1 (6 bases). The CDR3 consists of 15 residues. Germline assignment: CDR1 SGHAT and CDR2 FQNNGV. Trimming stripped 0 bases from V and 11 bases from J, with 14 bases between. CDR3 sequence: CASSLEGTRGAPLHF. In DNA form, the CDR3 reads TGTGCCAGCAGCTTAGAAGGGACAAGGGGCGCACCCCTCCACTTT.

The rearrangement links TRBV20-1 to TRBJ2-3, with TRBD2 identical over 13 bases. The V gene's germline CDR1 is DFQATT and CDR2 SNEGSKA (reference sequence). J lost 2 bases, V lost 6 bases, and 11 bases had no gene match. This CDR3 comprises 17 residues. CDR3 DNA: TGCAGTGCAGAGGATCTACTAGCGGGAGGGGACACAGATACGCAGTATTTT. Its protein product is CSAEDLLAGGDTDTQYF.

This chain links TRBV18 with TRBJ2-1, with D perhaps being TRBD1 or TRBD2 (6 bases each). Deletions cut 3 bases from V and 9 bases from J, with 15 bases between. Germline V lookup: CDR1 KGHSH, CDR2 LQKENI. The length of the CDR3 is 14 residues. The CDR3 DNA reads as TGTGCCAGCTCACCTGATGGGGGGCGGGGTGAGCAGTTCTTC. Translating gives CASSPDGGRGEQFF.

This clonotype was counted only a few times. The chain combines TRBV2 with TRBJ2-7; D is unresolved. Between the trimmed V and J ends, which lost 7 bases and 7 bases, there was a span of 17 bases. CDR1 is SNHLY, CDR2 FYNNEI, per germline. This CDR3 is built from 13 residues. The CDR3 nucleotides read TGTGCCAGCAACGGTTACGACTGGAAAGAGCAGTACTTC. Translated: CASNGYDWKEQYF.

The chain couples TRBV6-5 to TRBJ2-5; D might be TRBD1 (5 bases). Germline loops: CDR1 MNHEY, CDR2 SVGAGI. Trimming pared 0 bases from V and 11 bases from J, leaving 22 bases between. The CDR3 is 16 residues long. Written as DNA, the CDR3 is TGTGCCAGCAGTTACTCGAACAGGAAACCTCACAATGAGCAGTACTTC. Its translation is CASSYSNRKPHNEQYF.

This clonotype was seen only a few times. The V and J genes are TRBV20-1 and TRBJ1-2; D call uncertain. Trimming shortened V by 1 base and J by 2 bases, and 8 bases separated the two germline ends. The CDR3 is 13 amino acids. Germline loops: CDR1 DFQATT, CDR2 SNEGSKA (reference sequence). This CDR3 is CSARVPPNYGYTF. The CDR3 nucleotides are TGCAGTGCTAGAGTACCACCAAACTATGGCTACACCTTC.

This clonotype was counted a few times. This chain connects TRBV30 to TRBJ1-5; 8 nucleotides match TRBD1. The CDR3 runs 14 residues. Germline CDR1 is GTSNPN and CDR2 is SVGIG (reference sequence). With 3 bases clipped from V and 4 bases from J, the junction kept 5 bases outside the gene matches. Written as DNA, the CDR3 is TGTGCCTGGAGCCGGGACAGGCCTAATCAGCCCCAGCATTTT. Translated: CAWSRDRPNQPQHF.

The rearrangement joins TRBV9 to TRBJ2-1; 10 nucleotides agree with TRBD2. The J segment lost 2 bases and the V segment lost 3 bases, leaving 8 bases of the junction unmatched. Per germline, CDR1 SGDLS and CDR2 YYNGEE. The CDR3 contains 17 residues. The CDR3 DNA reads TGTGCCAGCAGCGCCGGGGTAGCGGGAGGCCCCTACAATGAGCAGTTCTTC. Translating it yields CASSAGVAGGPYNEQFF.

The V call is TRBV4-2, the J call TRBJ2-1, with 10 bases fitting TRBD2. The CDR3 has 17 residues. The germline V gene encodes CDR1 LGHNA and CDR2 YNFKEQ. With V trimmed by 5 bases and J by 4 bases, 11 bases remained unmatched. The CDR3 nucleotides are TGTGCCAGCAGCGAAGGGCTAGCGGGGGCCTCTTACAATGAGCAGTTCTTC. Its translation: CASSEGLAGASYNEQFF.

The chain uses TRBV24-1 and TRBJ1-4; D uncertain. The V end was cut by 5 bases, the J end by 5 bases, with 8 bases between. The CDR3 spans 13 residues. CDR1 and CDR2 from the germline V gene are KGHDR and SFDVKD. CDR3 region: CATSAERNEKLFF. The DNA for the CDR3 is TGTGCCACCAGTGCTGAGAGGAATGAAAAACTGTTTTTT.

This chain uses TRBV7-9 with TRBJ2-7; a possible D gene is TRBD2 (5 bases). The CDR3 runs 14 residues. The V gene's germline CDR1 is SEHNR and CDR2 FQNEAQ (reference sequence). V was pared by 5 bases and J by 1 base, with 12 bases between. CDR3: CASSPGVGSYEQYF. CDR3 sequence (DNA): TGTGCCAGCAGCCCCGGGGTCGGTTCCTACGAGCAGTACTTC.

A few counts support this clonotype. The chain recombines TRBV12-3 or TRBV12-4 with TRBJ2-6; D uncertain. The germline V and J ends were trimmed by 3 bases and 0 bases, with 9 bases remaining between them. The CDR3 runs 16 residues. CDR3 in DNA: TGTGCCAGCAGTTTTTTTACCCGCTCTGGGGCCAACGTCCTGACTTTC. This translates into CASSFFTRSGANVLTF.

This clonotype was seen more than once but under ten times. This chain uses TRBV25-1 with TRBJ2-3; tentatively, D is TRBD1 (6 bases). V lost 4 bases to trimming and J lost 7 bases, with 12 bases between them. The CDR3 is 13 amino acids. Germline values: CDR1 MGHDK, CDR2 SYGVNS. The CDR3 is CASSVTGSNTQYF. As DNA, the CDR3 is TGTGCCAGCAGTGTGACAGGTTCGAATACGCAGTATTTT.

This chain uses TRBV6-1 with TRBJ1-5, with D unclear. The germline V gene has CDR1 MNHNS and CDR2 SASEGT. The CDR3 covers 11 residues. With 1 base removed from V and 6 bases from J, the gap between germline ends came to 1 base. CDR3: CASSEVQPQHF. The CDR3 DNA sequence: TGTGCCAGCAGTGAAGTTCAGCCCCAGCATTTT.

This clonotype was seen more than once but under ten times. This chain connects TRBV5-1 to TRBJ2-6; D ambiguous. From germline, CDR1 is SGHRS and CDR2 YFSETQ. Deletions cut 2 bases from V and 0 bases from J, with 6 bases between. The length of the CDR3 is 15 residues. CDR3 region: CASSLDNSGANVLTF. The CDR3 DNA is TGCGCCAGCAGCTTAGACAACTCTGGGGCCAACGTCCTGACTTTC.

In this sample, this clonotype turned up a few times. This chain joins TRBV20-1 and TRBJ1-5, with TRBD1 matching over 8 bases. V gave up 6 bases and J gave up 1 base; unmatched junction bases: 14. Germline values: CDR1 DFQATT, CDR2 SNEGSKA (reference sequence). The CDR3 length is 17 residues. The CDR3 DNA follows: TGCAGTGCGGGCCAGGGGGCAGGCTATATGAGCAATCAGCCCCAGCATTTT. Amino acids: CSAGQGAGYMSNQPQHF.

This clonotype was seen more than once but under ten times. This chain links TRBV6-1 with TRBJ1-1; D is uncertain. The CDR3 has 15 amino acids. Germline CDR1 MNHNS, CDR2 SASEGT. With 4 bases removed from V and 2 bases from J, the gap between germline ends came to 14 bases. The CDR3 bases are TGTGCCAGCAGTGTTCTACCTAGGACCAACACTGAAGCTTTCTTT. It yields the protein CASSVLPRTNTEAFF.

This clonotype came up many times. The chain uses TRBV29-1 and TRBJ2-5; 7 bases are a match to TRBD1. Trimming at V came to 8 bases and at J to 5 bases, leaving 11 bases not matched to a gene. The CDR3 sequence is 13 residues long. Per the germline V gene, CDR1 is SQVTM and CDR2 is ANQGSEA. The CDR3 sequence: CSKLGQERETQYF. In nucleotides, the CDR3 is TGCAGCAAGCTAGGACAGGAAAGGGAGACCCAGTACTTC.

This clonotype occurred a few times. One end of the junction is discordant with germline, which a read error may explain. CDR3 residues: CASSLAGETGANVPTF. DNA of the CDR3: TGCGCCAGCAGCTTGGCCGGGGAGACTGGGGCCAACGTCCCGACTTTC. The rearrangement links TRBV5-1 to TRBJ2-6, with D perhaps matching TRBD1 or TRBD2 (5 bases each). CDR3 size: 16 residues. Germline loops: CDR1 SGHRS, CDR2 YFSETQ.

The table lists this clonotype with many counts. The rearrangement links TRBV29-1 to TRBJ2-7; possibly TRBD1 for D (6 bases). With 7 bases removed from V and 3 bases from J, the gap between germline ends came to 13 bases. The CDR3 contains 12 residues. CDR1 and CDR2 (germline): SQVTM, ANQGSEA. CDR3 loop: CSAGQTYYEQYF. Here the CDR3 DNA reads TGCAGCGCCGGACAGACATACTACGAGCAGTACTTC.